This T cell receptor (beta chain) was captured by sequencing in a study of post-analysis software for immune sequencing data. Whole-study results and caveats: Patients carried five TRBV segments more frequently than controls did, and TRBV5-6, TRBV5-1 and TRBV20-1 were among them.

This CDR3 contains 12 residues. The authors incorporated unique molecular identifiers into the TCR beta cDNA libraries. TCRdb processed the PCR reads anew with MiXCR; each CDR3 protein has one entry. The sample contains hundreds of thousands of distinct CDR3 sequences, around 34% of which appear only once. This clonotype showed up just a few times. The antigen is unknown. This may be a read error, as it is one base from a much larger clone. The sequence was collected from a girl between 10 and 17 years old with multiple sclerosis. The chain recombines TRBV12-3 or TRBV12-4 with TRBJ2-4, with D possibly TRBD2 on 5 matching bases. Sequencing was done on a sample of blood. The CDR3 DNA reads as TGTGCCACAGCGGTAGCCAGAAACATTCAGTACTTC. It is translated as CATAVARNIQYF.